This TCR beta chain was identified in a study of blood T cells in healthy people across ages. In the case of this clonotype: Its target is unknown.

Per sample, extraction of total RNA gave at least 5.5 micrograms in every case. Study-level results: Per million T cells, the diversity of TCR beta decreased roughly linearly as age advanced. There were more naive CD4+ cells and higher diversity in long-lived donors than in aged donors.

A second PCR, run for roughly 6 to 11 cycles, used a sample-barcoded 5' primer plus a J-beta primer mix. TCRdb re-analysed the 5' RACE reads in MiXCR, keeping a single row per CDR3 protein. The sample lists roughly 2 million distinct CDR3 sequences; about 50% were seen once. Germline CDR1 MNHNS, CDR2 SASEGT. V lost 1 base and J 0 bases, leaving 13 bases between the germline ends. The CDR3 runs to 17 residues. The TCR sequence derives from a middle-aged woman in good health. The chain links TRBV6-1 to TRBJ2-4, with no clear D. Material for sequencing was blood. The CDR3 region is CASSEGSLTLAKNIQYF. DNA of the CDR3: TGTGCCAGCAGTGAAGGCTCCCTGACCCTAGCCAAAAACATTCAGTACTTC.